These 9 T cell receptor beta chains share one sample of origin, sequenced in a study of cytomegalovirus exposure and HLA in healthy donors. Data came from immunoSEQ multiplex PCR; TCRdb stores just in-frame clones and leaves some out. The data show some 200,000 clones, with approximately 86% seen just once and 6% to 8% held by the top ten. The source material was PBMCs. All receptors come from a man aged 30 to 45 in good health and CMV-seropositive.

The V and J genes are TRBV7-9 and TRBJ2-3, with D hard to call. The ends were cut back, 1 base at V and 2 bases at J, with 10 bases in the middle. CDR1 SEHNR and CDR2 FQNEAQ come from the germline V gene (reference sequence). The CDR3 length is 15 residues. CDR3 region: CASSLVQPYTDTQYF. CDR3 DNA: TGTGCCAGCAGCTTAGTTCAGCCTTACACAGATACGCAGTATTTT.

The chain links TRBV2 to TRBJ2-5; D unresolved. Trimming shortened V by 2 bases and J by 2 bases, and 9 bases separated the two germline ends. Germline assignment: CDR1 SNHLY and CDR2 FYNNEI. The CDR3 covers 14 residues. DNA of the CDR3: TGTGCCAGCAGTGAAATGGCGGCGCAAGAGACCCAGTACTTC. This encodes CASSEMAAQETQYF.

Regarding this clone: One end of the junction fails to match germline, which may point to a read error. The gene calls are TRBV28 and TRBJ2-7; 13 bases map to TRBD2. The V gene's germline CDR1 is MDHEN and CDR2 SYDVKM. This CDR3 has 15 amino acids. CDR3 loop: CASSFGGLAGLERNF. The DNA for the CDR3 is TGTGCCAGCAGTTTCGGGGGACTAGCGGGACTAGAGCGGAACTTC.

The V gene is TRBV2, the J gene TRBJ1-2; 8 nucleotides line up with TRBD1. CDR3 length: 12 residues. Germline CDR1 SNHLY, CDR2 FYNNEI. V was clipped by 7 bases and J by 5 bases; unmatched bases: 3. This chain's CDR3 is CASTRTGYGYTF. CDR3 in DNA: TGTGCCAGCACTCGGACAGGGTATGGCTACACCTTC.

The gene calls are TRBV7-2 and TRBJ2-5, with D perhaps TRBD2 (5 bases). This CDR3 has 14 residues. Trimming took off 3 bases at V and 5 bases at J, with 13 bases between the two ends. The germline CDR1 and CDR2 sequences are SGHTA and FQGNSA. In nucleotides, the CDR3 is TGTGCCAGCAGCTTCAGCGGCCCTGGGGAGACCCAGTACTTC. Its translation is CASSFSGPGETQYF.

The V gene is TRBV18, the J gene TRBJ1-1; D is uncertain. CDR1 and CDR2 (germline): KGHSH, LQKENI. This CDR3 has 13 residues. V lost 2 bases and J 7 bases, leaving 11 bases between the germline ends. The CDR3 protein is CASSPSGRFEAFF. Written as DNA, the CDR3 is TGTGCCAGCTCACCATCCGGCCGCTTTGAAGCTTTCTTT. Full variable domain (remainder filled in from reference TRBV18 and TRBJ1-1): NAGVMQNPRHLVRRRGQEARLRCSPMKGHSHVYWYRQLPEEGLKFMVYLQKENIIDESGMPKERFSAEFPKEGPSILRIQQVVRGDSAAYFCASSPSGRFEAFFGQGTRLTVV.

The V call is TRBV28, the J call TRBJ1-2, with D possibly being TRBD1 (5 bases). In germline, CDR1 is MDHEN, CDR2 SYDVKM. The CDR3 covers 14 residues. Trimming stripped 7 bases from V and 7 bases from J, with 19 bases between. The CDR3 reads CASTLRDLSGGYTF. As DNA, the CDR3 is TGTGCCAGCACCCTCAGGGATCTATCAGGTGGCTACACCTTC.

CDR3 DNA sequence: TGTGCCAGCAGCTCAGAGGGGAAGGCCTCTAATGAAAAACTGTTTTTT. Translated: CASSSEGKASNEKLFF. V gene TRBV7-2 combines with J gene TRBJ1-4; D is possibly TRBD1 (5 bases). The V gene lost 4 bases and the J gene lost 3 bases, with 15 bases spanning the gap. The CDR3 consists of 16 residues. Germline V gene data show CDR1 as SGHTA and CDR2 as FQGNSA.

The chain recombines TRBV27 with TRBJ2-2, with D perhaps being TRBD1 or TRBD2 (6 bases each). The CDR3 length is 14 residues. The germline CDR1 and CDR2 sequences are MNHEY and SMNVEV (reference sequence). Trimming pared 5 bases from V and 2 bases from J, leaving 9 bases between. Here the CDR3 reads CASSPGANTGELFF. The CDR3, as DNA: TGTGCCAGCAGTCCGGGGGCAAACACCGGGGAGCTGTTTTTT.